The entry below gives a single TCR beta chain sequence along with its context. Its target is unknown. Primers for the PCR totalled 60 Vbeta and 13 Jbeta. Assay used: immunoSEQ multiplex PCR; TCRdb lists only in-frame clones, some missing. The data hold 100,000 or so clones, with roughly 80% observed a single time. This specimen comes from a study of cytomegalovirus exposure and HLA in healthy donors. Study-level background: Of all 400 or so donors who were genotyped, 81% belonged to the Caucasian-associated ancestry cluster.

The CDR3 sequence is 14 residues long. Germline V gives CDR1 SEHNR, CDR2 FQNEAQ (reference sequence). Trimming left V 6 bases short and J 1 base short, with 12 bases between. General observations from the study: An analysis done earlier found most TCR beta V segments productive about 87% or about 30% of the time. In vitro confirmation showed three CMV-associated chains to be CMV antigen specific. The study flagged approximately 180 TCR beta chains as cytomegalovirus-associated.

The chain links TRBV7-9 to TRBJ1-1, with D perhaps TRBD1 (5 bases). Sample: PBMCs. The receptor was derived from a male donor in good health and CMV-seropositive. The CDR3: CASRVEGENTEAFF. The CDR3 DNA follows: TGTGCCAGCAGGGTAGAAGGGGAGAACACTGAAGCTTTCTTT.